What follows are 31 T cell receptor beta chains derived from one specimen sequenced in a study of T-cell memory formation after mild COVID-19. TCRdb re-called the 5' RACE reads with MiXCR, one entry per CDR3 protein. In the table there are about 400,000 distinct CDR3 sequences, under 25% of which are singletons. Sequenced: PBMCs or a T cell subset sorted from them (not recorded which). All receptors come from an adult woman who had mild COVID-19 (a few samples of this study predate the infection). Cell type and time point are not known.

In this sample, this clonotype turned up a few times. The V call is TRBV12-3 or TRBV12-4, the J call TRBJ2-5; tentatively, D is TRBD2 (5 bases). The CDR3 totals 14 residues. V lost 3 bases, J lost 6 bases, and 14 bases lay in between. In nucleotides, the CDR3 is TGTGCCAGCAGTTTCGGGCTAGCCGGGCAGACCCAGTACTTC. The encoded protein is CASSFGLAGQTQYF.

There are many counts of this clonotype. This chain joins TRBV5-6 and TRBJ2-1; perhaps TRBD2 as D (5 bases). The germline V gene has CDR1 SGHDT and CDR2 YYEEEE. The CDR3 runs to 15 residues. Trimming took off 4 bases at V and 8 bases at J, with 19 bases between the two ends. CDR3: CASSLPRLWRDEQFF. The CDR3 DNA reads as TGTGCCAGCAGCCTGCCCAGGCTGTGGCGGGATGAGCAGTTCTTC.

The rearrangement links TRBV3-1 to TRBJ2-1; no definite D call. The CDR3 has 13 residues. V was clipped by 7 bases and J by 4 bases, with 11 bases between them. CDR1 is LGHDT and CDR2 is YNNKEL in the germline V gene (reference sequence). CDR3: CASTPRHYNEQFF. The CDR3 bases are TGTGCCAGCACCCCACGGCATTACAATGAGCAGTTCTTC.

This clonotype was seen only a few times. This rearrangement joins TRBV7-9 to TRBJ1-2, with D possibly TRBD1 on 6 matching bases. This CDR3 is 13 amino acids long. Trimming removed 4 bases at V and 4 bases at J, with 10 bases between. Germline V gene lookup returns CDR1 SEHNR and CDR2 FQNEAQ (reference sequence). The CDR3 protein is CASSSRTAYGYTF. The CDR3 DNA is TGTGCCAGCAGCTCGAGGACAGCCTATGGCTACACCTTC. The variable domain in full, with the rest retrieved from reference TRBV7-9 and TRBJ1-2, is DTGVSQNPRHKITKRGQNVTFRCDPISEHNRLYWYRQTLGQGPEFLTYFQNEAQLEKSRLLSDRFSAERPKGSFSTLEIQRTEQGDSAMYLCASSSRTAYGYTFGSGTRLTVV.

The chain employs TRBV5-1 and TRBJ2-3, with TRBD2 matching 13 bases. Unmatched junction bases numbered 7, after V lost 2 bases and J lost 1 base. Germline loops: CDR1 SGHRS, CDR2 YFSETQ. The CDR3 consists of 18 residues. The CDR3 loop reads CASSLPTSGRIRTDTQYF. For the CDR3, the DNA is TGCGCCAGCAGCTTACCGACTAGCGGGAGGATCCGCACAGATACGCAGTATTTT.

This chain joins TRBV7-9 and TRBJ1-2; the match to TRBD1 covers 9 bases. Germline V CDR1 and CDR2: SEHNR, FQNEAQ (reference sequence). With 3 bases clipped from V and 14 bases from J, the junction kept 7 bases outside the gene matches. The CDR3 totals 12 residues. For the CDR3, the DNA is TGTGCCAGCAGCTTCCGGACAGGGGTAAAAACCTTC. Amino acid sequence: CASSFRTGVKTF. Full variable domain (remainder filled in from reference TRBV7-9 and TRBJ1-2): DTGVSQNPRHKITKRGQNVTFRCDPISEHNRLYWYRQTLGQGPEFLTYFQNEAQLEKSRLLSDRFSAERPKGSFSTLEIQRTEQGDSAMYLCASSFRTGVKTFGSGTRLTVV.

This sequence joins TRBV2 and TRBJ1-2; D uncertain. The CDR3 is made up of 12 amino acids. Trimming took off 3 bases at V and 4 bases at J, with 6 bases between the two ends. Germline V gene sequence: CDR1 SNHLY, CDR2 FYNNEI. DNA for the CDR3: TGTGCCAGCAGTGAGCGGACCTATGGCTACACCTTC. Residues: CASSERTYGYTF.

CDR3 loop: CSARDGSSGNTIYF. The CDR3, as DNA: TGCAGTGCTAGAGATGGCAGCTCTGGAAACACCATATATTTT. The chain recombines TRBV20-1 with TRBJ1-3; D unresolved. CDR3 size: 14 residues. The V end was cut by 0 bases, the J end by 0 bases, with 6 bases between. The germline V gene has CDR1 DFQATT and CDR2 SNEGSKA (reference sequence).

This clonotype was counted a few times. The rearrangement uses TRBV10-3 and TRBJ2-2, with a weak D call TRBD1 (6 bases). Trimming took off 2 bases at V and 6 bases at J, with 7 bases between the two ends. From germline, CDR1 is ENHRY and CDR2 SYGVKD. The CDR3 contains 13 residues. This CDR3 is CAISEAGAGELFF. As DNA, the CDR3 is TGTGCCATCAGTGAGGCAGGGGCCGGGGAGCTGTTTTTT.

The genes are TRBV5-6 and TRBJ2-5; D possibly corresponds to TRBD1 (6 bases). The V gene's germline CDR1 is SGHDT and CDR2 YYEEEE. The CDR3 is 15 amino acids. Trimming left V 4 bases short and J 5 bases short, with 18 bases between. The CDR3 reads CASSIIPGAGETQYF. In DNA, the CDR3 is TGTGCCAGCAGCATAATTCCAGGGGCAGGGGAGACCCAGTACTTC.

V usage is TRBV27 and J usage is TRBJ2-7, with TRBD2 matching 7 bases. Germline assignment: CDR1 MNHEY and CDR2 SMNVEV (reference sequence). This CDR3 comprises 15 residues. V trimming: 0 bases; J trimming: 2 bases; junction bases outside the gene matches: 4. The CDR3 DNA sequence: TGTGCCAGCAGTTTATCGGCGGGAGAACCCTACGAGCAGTACTTC. Protein product: CASSLSAGEPYEQYF.

The V and J genes are TRBV7-9 and TRBJ2-1; D might be TRBD2 (6 bases). CDR3 length equals 13 residues. Germline-derived CDR1 and CDR2 are SEHNR and FQNEAQ (reference sequence). V was shortened by 5 bases and J by 9 bases, with 14 bases between the two germline ends. DNA for the CDR3: TGTGCCAGCAGCCCCTACGGGAGTCCTGAGCAGTTCTTC. It specifies CASSPYGSPEQFF.

This sequence joins TRBV19 and TRBJ1-1, with D tentatively TRBD1 (6 bases). V lost 6 bases and J 1 base, leaving 12 bases between the germline ends. The CDR3 totals 14 residues. CDR1 and CDR2 (germline): LNHDA, SQIVND (reference sequence). In DNA, the CDR3 is TGTGCCAGTAGGCGGGGGGCTTCGAACACTGAAGCTTTCTTT. Amino acid sequence: CASRRGASNTEAFF.

The chain uses TRBV20-1 and TRBJ2-5; TRBD2 matches at 11 bases. Germline CDR1 DFQATT, CDR2 SNEGSKA (reference sequence). The CDR3 totals 16 residues. V dropped 5 bases and J dropped 4; count of bases not matched to a gene: 12. This CDR3 is CSASDSGGAGRETQYF. The CDR3 region has the DNA TGCAGTGCTTCCGATAGCGGGGGGGCCGGGAGAGAGACCCAGTACTTC.

The CDR3 DNA reads TGTGCCAGCTCACCACGTAGCGACTCCTACGAGCAGTACTTC. This codes for CASSPRSDSYEQYF. The V gene is TRBV18, the J gene TRBJ2-7; D is perhaps TRBD2 (5 bases). The CDR3 consists of 14 residues. V lost 1 base, J lost 0 bases, and 7 bases lay in between. CDR1 KGHSH and CDR2 LQKENI come from the germline V gene.

This clonotype was seen more than once but under ten times. The DNA for the CDR3 is TGTGCCAGCAGCTTGGCGGGGACAGGGCATCAGCCCCAGCATTTT. Translated: CASSLAGTGHQPQHF. The V call is TRBV7-8, the J call TRBJ1-5, with 9 nucleotides matching TRBD1. Per germline, CDR1 SGHVS and CDR2 FQNEAQ. V shed 3 bases, J shed 5 bases, and the junction held 5 bases outside the gene matches. The CDR3 consists of 15 residues.

The chain combines TRBV9 with TRBJ1-1, with D unclear. The V end was cut by 2 bases, the J end by 0 bases, with 8 bases between. The CDR3 runs 14 residues. From germline, CDR1 is SGDLS and CDR2 YYNGEE. This CDR3 reads CASSVAGMNTEAFF. For the CDR3, the DNA is TGTGCCAGCAGCGTGGCGGGTATGAACACTGAAGCTTTCTTT.

This clonotype was found a few times. At one end, the junction sequence differs from germline, possibly due to a read error. The V gene is TRBV7-9, the J gene TRBJ2-5, with D uncertain. Germline V lookup: CDR1 SEHNR, CDR2 FQNEAQ (reference sequence). The CDR3 loop spans 16 amino acids. CDR3 bases: TGTGCCAGCAGCTTAGCGGGTCTTTATCCCGAAGAGGCCCAGTACTTC. It specifies CASSLAGLYPEEAQYF.

This clonotype has just a few counts. The chain joins TRBV5-1 to TRBJ2-5; D might be TRBD2 (5 bases). Per germline, CDR1 SGHRS and CDR2 YFSETQ. The CDR3 contains 13 residues. Trimming left V 2 bases short and J 4 bases short, with 9 bases between. CDR3 sequence (DNA): TGCGCCAGCAGCTTCGGGCTAGCAGAGACCCAGTACTTC. This encodes CASSFGLAETQYF.

In this sample, this clonotype turned up a few times. The genes are TRBV7-9 and TRBJ2-5, with 7 bases identical to TRBD2. The CDR3 is made up of 14 amino acids. Per the germline V gene, CDR1 is SEHNR and CDR2 is FQNEAQ (reference sequence). V shed 1 base, J shed 2 bases, and the junction held 1 base outside the gene matches. The CDR3 DNA sequence: TGTGCCAGCAGCTTAGAGCGGGGTCAAGAGACCCAGTACTTC. Translating gives CASSLERGQETQYF.

Comments on this clonotype: This likely comes from a read error, as the CDR3 has no conserved phenylalanine or tryptophan at its end. This sequence joins TRBV5-1 and TRBJ2-7, with 10 positions matching TRBD2. Trimming cost V 0 bases and J 4 bases; bases outside gene matches: 4. CDR1 is SGHRS and CDR2 is YFSETQ in the germline V gene. The CDR3 has 15 residues. The DNA for the CDR3 is TGCGCCAGCAGCTTGGAGGCTAGCGGGAGTTACGAGCAGTACTTA. Translation: CASSLEASGSYEQYL.

This clonotype was seen a few times. The chain employs TRBV2 and TRBJ1-5; 9 bases agree with TRBD1. This CDR3 has 16 residues. Germline-derived CDR1 and CDR2 are SNHLY and FYNNEI. V shed 6 bases, J shed 4 bases, and the junction held 10 bases outside the gene matches. The CDR3: CASRRGQGRGNQPQHF. The CDR3 coding sequence is TGTGCCAGCAGAAGGGGACAGGGCCGAGGGAATCAGCCCCAGCATTTT.

This clonotype was recorded at least ten times. V is TRBV4-1 and J is TRBJ2-7, with D perhaps TRBD2 (5 bases). The V end was cut by 1 base, the J end by 5 bases, with 9 bases between. Looked up from germline, CDR1 is MGHRA and CDR2 is YSYEKL. This CDR3 contains 13 residues. CDR3 loop: CASSQGFGDEQYF. In nucleotides, the CDR3 is TGCGCCAGCAGCCAAGGTTTCGGGGACGAGCAGTACTTC.

The V gene is TRBV28, the J gene TRBJ2-6; possible D gene TRBD1, 5 bases. The V gene's germline CDR1 is MDHEN and CDR2 SYDVKM. Trimming shortened V by 5 bases and J by 1 base, and 30 bases separated the two germline ends. The CDR3 has 22 amino acids. CDR3 protein: CASSPTPPFRVLLDSGANVLTF. CDR3 nucleotide sequence: TGTGCCAGCAGTCCAACTCCCCCCTTCAGGGTGTTGTTGGATTCTGGGGCCAACGTCCTGACTTTC.

The CDR3 bases are TGTGCCACCAGCGGAGGGACAGGGATTGGCAATGAGCAGTTCTTC. Translation: CATSGGTGIGNEQFF. The chain combines TRBV15 with TRBJ2-1; 9 nucleotides line up with TRBD1. The CDR3 length is 15 residues. Germline V gene sequence: CDR1 LNHNV, CDR2 YYDKDF (reference sequence). The V gene end was trimmed by 5 bases and the J gene end by 6 bases; junction bases not matched to a gene: 8.

The chain uses TRBV7-2 and TRBJ2-1; D may correspond to TRBD1 or TRBD2 (5 bases each). This CDR3 spans 11 amino acids. V lost 3 bases to trimming and J lost 12 bases, with 9 bases between them. CDR1 is SGHTA, CDR2 FQGNSA, per germline. The CDR3 sequence is CASSFRDPQFF. CDR3 nucleotide sequence: TGTGCCAGCAGCTTCCGGGACCCGCAGTTCTTC.

This clonotype was counted many times. V and J are TRBV7-9 and TRBJ2-7, with D perhaps TRBD1 or TRBD2 (5 bases each). CDR1 is SEHNR, CDR2 FQNEAQ, per germline (reference sequence). V was shortened by 5 bases and J by 6 bases, with 20 bases between the two germline ends. The length of the CDR3 is 15 residues. The CDR3 DNA sequence: TGTGCCAGCAGCCCAAGGCAGGGAGCGAGGCTCGAGCAGTACTTC. It encodes CASSPRQGARLEQYF.

This rearrangement joins TRBV15 to TRBJ2-5; D ambiguous. Trimming took off 0 bases at V and 5 bases at J, with 4 bases between the two ends. The germline V gene has CDR1 LNHNV and CDR2 YYDKDF (reference sequence). This CDR3 comprises 12 residues. The CDR3 loop reads CATSRDQETQYF. The CDR3 nucleotides are TGTGCCACCAGCAGAGATCAGGAGACCCAGTACTTC.

The chain joins TRBV6-6 to TRBJ1-1; possibly TRBD1 for D (5 bases). Germline V gene data show CDR1 as MNHNY and CDR2 as SVGAGI (reference sequence). Between the trimmed V and J ends, which lost 10 bases and 2 bases, there was a span of 14 bases. The CDR3 is made up of 13 amino acids. The chain's CDR3 is CATSARGNTEAFF. The CDR3 DNA is TGTGCCACCTCAGCGAGGGGAAACACTGAAGCTTTCTTT.

V gene TRBV5-4 combines with J gene TRBJ2-7, with TRBD1 matching over 9 bases. This CDR3 is 15 amino acids long. V trimming: 4 bases; J trimming: 0 bases; junction bases outside the gene matches: 5. CDR1 and CDR2 from the germline V gene are SGHNT and YYREEE (reference sequence). CDR3 nucleotide sequence: TGTGCCAGCAGCGCGGGACAGGGTAGCTCCTACGAGCAGTACTTC. Its protein is CASSAGQGSSYEQYF.

This clonotype was seen only a few times. V usage is TRBV9 and J usage is TRBJ2-1; a possible D gene is TRBD1 (6 bases). The ends were cut back, 2 bases at V and 3 bases at J, with 12 bases in the middle. The V gene's germline CDR1 is SGDLS and CDR2 YYNGEE. The CDR3 consists of 15 residues. The CDR3 nucleotides read TGTGCCAGCAGCGTGGGACAAGGCGACTACAATGAGCAGTTCTTC. The encoded protein is CASSVGQGDYNEQFF.